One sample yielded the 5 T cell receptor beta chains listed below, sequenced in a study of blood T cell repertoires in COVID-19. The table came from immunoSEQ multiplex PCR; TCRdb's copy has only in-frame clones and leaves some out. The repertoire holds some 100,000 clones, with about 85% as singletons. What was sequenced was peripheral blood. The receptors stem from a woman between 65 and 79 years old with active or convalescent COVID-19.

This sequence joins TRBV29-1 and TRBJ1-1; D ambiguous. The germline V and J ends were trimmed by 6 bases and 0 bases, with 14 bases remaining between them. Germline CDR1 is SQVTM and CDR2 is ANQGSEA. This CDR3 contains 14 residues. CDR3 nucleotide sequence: TGCAGCGTGGAGGACGGCCCCATGAACACTGAAGCTTTCTTT. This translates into CSVEDGPMNTEAFF.

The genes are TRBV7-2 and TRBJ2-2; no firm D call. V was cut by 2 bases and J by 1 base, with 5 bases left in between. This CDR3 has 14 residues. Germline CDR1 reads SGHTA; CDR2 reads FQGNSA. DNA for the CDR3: TGTGCCAGCAGCTTATGGCAGAACACCGGGGAGCTGTTTTTT. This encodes CASSLWQNTGELFF. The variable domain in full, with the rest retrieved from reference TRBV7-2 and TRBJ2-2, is GAGVSQSPSNKVTEKGKDVELRCDPISGHTALYWYRQSLGQGLEFLIYFQGNSAPDKSGLPSDRFSAERTGGSVSTLTIQRTQQEDSAVYLCASSLWQNTGELFFGEGSRLTVL.

In DNA form, the CDR3 reads TGTGCCAGCAGCGTATCCGGGACAGGAGCTGAAAAACTGTTTTTT. It encodes CASSVSGTGAEKLFF. V gene TRBV6-1 combines with J gene TRBJ1-4; 8 bases map to TRBD1. CDR1 is MNHNS, CDR2 SASEGT, per germline. V was pared by 6 bases and J by 7 bases, with 10 bases of the junction left unmatched. This CDR3 contains 15 residues.

The DNA of the CDR3 is TGTGCCAGCTCCGACAGGGTGAATCAGCCCCAGCATTTT. It encodes CASSDRVNQPQHF. This chain joins TRBV27 and TRBJ1-5, with 7 bases aligning to TRBD1. Trimming at V came to 8 bases and at J to 4 bases, leaving 5 bases not matched to a gene. Germline CDR1 MNHEY, CDR2 SMNVEV (reference sequence). The CDR3 totals 13 residues.

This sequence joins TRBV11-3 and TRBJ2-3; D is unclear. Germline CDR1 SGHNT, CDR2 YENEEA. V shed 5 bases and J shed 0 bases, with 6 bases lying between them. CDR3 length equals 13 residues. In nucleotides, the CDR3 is TGTGCCAGCAGCACCCTAAGCACAGATACGCAGTATTTT. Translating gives CASSTLSTDTQYF.